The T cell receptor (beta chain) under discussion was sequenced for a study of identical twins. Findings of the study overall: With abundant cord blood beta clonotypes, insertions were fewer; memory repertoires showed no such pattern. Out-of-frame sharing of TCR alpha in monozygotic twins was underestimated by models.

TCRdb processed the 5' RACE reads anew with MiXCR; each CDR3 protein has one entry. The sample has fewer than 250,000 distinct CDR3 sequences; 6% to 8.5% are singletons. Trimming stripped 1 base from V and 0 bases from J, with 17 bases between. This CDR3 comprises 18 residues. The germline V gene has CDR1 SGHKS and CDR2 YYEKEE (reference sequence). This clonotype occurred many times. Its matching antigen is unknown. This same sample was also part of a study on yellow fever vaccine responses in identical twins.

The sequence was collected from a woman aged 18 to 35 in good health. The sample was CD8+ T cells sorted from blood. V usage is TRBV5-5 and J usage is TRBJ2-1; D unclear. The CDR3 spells CASSLSHYRDVSYNEQFF. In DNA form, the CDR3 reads TGTGCCAGCAGCTTGTCCCACTACAGAGACGTCTCCTACAATGAGCAGTTCTTC.